The clone carrying this TCR beta chain was counted once. The antigen is not known. Collection occurred without any documented infections or immune events in donors. These data originate in a study of identifying expanded T cells in peripheral blood. General study points: Across healthy donors, higher total template counts meant significantly greater approximately 2-week count variance. Technical replicates showed 0.9 to 1.5 changed clones; two weeks 15 to 20; four weeks 19.

The table came from immunoSEQ multiplex PCR; TCRdb's copy has only in-frame clones and leaves some out. The sample contains approximately 90,000 clones, approximately 83% of which appear only once. Germline V gene sequence: CDR1 SGHRS, CDR2 YFSETQ. The trim removed 2 bases at V and 6 bases at J, leaving 5 bases unmatched. The CDR3 is 15 amino acids. The V call is TRBV5-1, the J call TRBJ2-1; 10 bases fit TRBD2. This sequence was found in a person aged 18 to 70 in good health. Sequenced input: blood. CDR3 in DNA: TGCGCCAGCAGCTTAGCGGGGGGGCCGTTCAATGAGCAGTTCTTC. As protein: CASSLAGGPFNEQFF.